What follows describes a single T cell receptor beta chain. Its specificity is unknown. This entry comes from a study of CD8+CD57+ T cells in acquired aplastic anemia. General observations from the study: The study found no significant CD8+ Simpson's diversity difference between patients and controls.

Genomic DNA acted as the template from which TCR beta VDJ combination and CDR3 sequence profiling were carried out. TCRdb independently ran MiXCR on the reads; one entry per CDR3 protein. This table holds around 200,000 distinct CDR3 sequences, around 50% found once. Patients chosen for sequencing had shown CD8+CD57+ cell expansion by flow cytometry. Germline V gene lookup returns CDR1 SGHRS and CDR2 YFSETQ. V was shortened by 5 bases and J by 0 bases, with 13 bases between the two germline ends. The CDR3 is 15 residues long. The receptor comes from a human donor with aplastic anemia. The chain combines TRBV5-1 with TRBJ2-3; D not resolved. Sample: sorted CD4+, CD8+, or CD8+CD57+ T cells (not recorded which) from PBMCs. This CDR3 reads CASRGGSHSTDTQYF. CDR3 coding DNA: TGCGCCAGCAGGGGCGGATCTCATAGCACAGATACGCAGTATTTT.